This TCR beta chain appears in the sequencing data of a study of blood T cells in healthy people across ages. Primed by a sample-barcoded 5' primer and a J-beta primer mix, a second PCR proceeded for about 7 to 11 cycles. Each CDR3 protein gets one entry after TCRdb re-called the 5' RACE reads with MiXCR. The sample records about 640,000 distinct CDR3 sequences, around 43% being singletons. The sequencing sample was made of blood. This clonotype was sampled from a man older than 75 in good health.

The CDR3 sequence is CASRRGTSGSKGIQYF. As DNA, the CDR3 is TGTGCCAGCAGACGGGGGACTAGCGGGTCCAAGGGCATTCAGTACTTC. The rearrangement uses TRBV6-2 or TRBV6-3 and TRBJ2-4; TRBD2 agrees at 12 bases. Germline V gene sequence: CDR1 MNHEY, CDR2 SVGEGT. This CDR3 is 16 amino acids long. V trimming: 6 bases; J trimming: 9 bases; junction bases outside the gene matches: 12.